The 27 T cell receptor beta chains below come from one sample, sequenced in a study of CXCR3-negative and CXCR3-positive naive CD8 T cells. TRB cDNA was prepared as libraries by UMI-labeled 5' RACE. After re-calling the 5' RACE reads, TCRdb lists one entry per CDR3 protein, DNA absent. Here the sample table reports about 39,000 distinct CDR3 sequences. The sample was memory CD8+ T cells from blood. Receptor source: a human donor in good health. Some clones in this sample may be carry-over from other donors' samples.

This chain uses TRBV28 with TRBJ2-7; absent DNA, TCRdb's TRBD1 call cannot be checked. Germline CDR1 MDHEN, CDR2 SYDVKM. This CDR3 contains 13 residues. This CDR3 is CASSPGTLIEQYF.

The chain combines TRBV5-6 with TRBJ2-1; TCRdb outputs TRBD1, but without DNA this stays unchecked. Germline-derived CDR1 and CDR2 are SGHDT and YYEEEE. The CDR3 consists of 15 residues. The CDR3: CASSFRAGQVDEQFF.

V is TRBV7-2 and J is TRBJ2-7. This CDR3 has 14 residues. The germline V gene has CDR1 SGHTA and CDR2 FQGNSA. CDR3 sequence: CASSLDPTPYEQYF.

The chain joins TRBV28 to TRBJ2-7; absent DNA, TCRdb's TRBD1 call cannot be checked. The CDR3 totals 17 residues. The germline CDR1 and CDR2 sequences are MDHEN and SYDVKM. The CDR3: CASSFDSTRDNSYEQYF. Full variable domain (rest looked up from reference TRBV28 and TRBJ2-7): DVKVTQSSRYLVKRTGEKVFLECVQDMDHENMFWYRQDPGLGLRLIYFSYDVKMKEKGDIPEGYSVSREKKERFSLILESASTNQTSMYLCASSFDSTRDNSYEQYFGPGTRLTVT.

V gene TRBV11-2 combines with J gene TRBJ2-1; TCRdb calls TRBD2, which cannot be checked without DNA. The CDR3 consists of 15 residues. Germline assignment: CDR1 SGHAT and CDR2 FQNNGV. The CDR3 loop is CASSPRVGLNNEQFF.

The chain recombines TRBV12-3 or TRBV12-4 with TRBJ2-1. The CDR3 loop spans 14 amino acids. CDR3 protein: CASSLPGARNQQFF.

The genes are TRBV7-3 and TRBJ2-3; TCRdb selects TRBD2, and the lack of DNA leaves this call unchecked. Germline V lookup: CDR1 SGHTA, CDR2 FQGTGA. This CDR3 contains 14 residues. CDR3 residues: CASSRLGLTDTQYF. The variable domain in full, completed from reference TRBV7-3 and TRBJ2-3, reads GAGVSQTPSNKVTEKGKYVELRCDPISGHTALYWYRQSLGQGPEFLIYFQGTGAADDSGLPNDRFFAVRPEGSVSTLKIQRTERGDSAVYLCASSRLGLTDTQYFGPGTRLTVL.

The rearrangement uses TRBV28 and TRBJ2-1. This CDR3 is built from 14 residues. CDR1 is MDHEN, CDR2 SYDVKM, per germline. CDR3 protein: CASSLIESSYEQYF.

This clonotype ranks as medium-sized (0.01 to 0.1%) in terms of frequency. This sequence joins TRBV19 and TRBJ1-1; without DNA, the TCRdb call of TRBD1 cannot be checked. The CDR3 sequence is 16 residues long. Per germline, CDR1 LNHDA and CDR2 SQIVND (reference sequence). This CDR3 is CASSMNGGGYHTEAFF.

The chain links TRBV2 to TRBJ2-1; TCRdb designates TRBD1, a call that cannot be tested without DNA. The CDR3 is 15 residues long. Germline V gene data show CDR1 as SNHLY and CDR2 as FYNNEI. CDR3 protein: CASIPRQGSPHEQFF.

This chain's CDR3 is CASIQRGNTGELFF. The V gene is TRBV6-5, the J gene TRBJ2-2; as DNA is missing, the TRBD1 call by TCRdb cannot be tested. CDR3 size: 14 residues. Germline V gives CDR1 MNHEY, CDR2 SVGAGI.

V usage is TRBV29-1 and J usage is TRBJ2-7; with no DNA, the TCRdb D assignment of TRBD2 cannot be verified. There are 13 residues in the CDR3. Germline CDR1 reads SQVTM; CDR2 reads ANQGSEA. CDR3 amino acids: CSAGLAVAYEQYF.

The CDR3 reads CASSLPGQSYEQYF. The chain carries TRBV7-9 and TRBJ2-7; the TCRdb call, TRBD1, lacks DNA for checking. Germline CDR1 reads SEHNR; CDR2 reads FQNEAQ (reference sequence). The CDR3 totals 14 residues. The complete variable domain, with remaining parts taken from reference TRBV7-9 and TRBJ2-7, reads DTGVSQNPRHKITKRGQNVTFRCDPISEHNRLYWYRQTLGQGPEFLTYFQNEAQLEKSRLLSDRFSAERPKGSFSTLEIQRTEQGDSAMYLCASSLPGQSYEQYFGPGTRLTVT.

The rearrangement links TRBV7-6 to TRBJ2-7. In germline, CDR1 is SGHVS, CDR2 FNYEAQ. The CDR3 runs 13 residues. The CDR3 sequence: CASSDSNSYEQYF.

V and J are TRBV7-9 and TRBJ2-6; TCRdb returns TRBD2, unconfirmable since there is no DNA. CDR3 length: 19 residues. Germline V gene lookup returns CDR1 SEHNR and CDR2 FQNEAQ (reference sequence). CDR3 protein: CASSLAGLAADSGANVLTF.

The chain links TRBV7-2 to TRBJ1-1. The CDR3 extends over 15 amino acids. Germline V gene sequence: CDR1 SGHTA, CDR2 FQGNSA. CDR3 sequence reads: CASCFPVSLNTEAFF. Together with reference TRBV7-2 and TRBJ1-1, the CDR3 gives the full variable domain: GAGVSQSPSNKVTEKGKDVELRCDPISGHTALYWYRQSLGQGLEFLIYFQGNSAPDKSGLPSDRFSAERTGGSVSTLTIQRTQQEDSAVYLCASCFPVSLNTEAFFGQGTRLTVV.

This CDR3 is CASSLGGGLADYEQYF. The V call is TRBV7-8, the J call TRBJ2-7; checking the TCRdb D call of TRBD2 is not possible without DNA. This CDR3 contains 16 residues. The germline gives CDR1 SGHVS, CDR2 FQNEAQ.

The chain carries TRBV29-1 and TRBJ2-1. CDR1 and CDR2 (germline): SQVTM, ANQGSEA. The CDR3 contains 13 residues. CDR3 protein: CSVVGGSHNEQFF.

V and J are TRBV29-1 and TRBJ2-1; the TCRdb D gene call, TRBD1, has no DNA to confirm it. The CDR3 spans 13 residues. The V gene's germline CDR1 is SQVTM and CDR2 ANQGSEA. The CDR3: CSVEQGAGNEQFF.

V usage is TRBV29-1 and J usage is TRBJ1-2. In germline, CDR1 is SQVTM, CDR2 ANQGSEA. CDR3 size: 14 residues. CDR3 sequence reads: CSVESGQSGYGYTF. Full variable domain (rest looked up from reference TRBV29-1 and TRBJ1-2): SAVISQKPSRDICQRGTSLTIQCQVDSQVTMMFWYRQQPGQSLTLIATANQGSEATYESGFVIDKFPISRPNLTFSTLTVSNMSPEDSSIYLCSVESGQSGYGYTFGSGTRLTVV.

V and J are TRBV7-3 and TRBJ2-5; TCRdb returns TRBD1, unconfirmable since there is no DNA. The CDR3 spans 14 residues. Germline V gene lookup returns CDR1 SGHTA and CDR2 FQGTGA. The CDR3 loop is CASSVTGSQETQYF. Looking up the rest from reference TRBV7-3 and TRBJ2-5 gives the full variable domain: GAGVSQTPSNKVTEKGKYVELRCDPISGHTALYWYRQSLGQGPEFLIYFQGTGAADDSGLPNDRFFAVRPEGSVSTLKIQRTERGDSAVYLCASSVTGSQETQYFGPGTRLLVL.

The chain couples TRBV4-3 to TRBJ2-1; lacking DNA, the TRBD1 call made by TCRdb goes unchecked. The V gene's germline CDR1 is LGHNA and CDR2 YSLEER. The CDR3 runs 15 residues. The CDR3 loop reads CASSQGGGSYNEQFF.

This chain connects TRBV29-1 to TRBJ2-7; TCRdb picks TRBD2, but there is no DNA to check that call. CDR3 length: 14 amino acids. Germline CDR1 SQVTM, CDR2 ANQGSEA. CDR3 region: CSVEASGVTYEQYF.

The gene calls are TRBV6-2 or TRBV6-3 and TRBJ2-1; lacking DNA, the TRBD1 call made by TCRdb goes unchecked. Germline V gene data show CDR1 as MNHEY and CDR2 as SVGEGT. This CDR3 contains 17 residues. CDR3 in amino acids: CASSYGADGSLPNEQFF.

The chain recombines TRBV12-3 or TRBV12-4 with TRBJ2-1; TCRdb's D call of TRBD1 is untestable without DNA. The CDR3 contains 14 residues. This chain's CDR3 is CASSFRGGRGEQFF.

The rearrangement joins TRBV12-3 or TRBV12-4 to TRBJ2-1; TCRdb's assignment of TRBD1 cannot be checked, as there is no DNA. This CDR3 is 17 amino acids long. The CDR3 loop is CASSSPRRGAGMEEQFF.

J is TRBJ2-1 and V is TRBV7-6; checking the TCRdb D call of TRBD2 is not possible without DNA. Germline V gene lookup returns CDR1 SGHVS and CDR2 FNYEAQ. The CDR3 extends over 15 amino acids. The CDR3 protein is CASSLLSSGGDEQFF.